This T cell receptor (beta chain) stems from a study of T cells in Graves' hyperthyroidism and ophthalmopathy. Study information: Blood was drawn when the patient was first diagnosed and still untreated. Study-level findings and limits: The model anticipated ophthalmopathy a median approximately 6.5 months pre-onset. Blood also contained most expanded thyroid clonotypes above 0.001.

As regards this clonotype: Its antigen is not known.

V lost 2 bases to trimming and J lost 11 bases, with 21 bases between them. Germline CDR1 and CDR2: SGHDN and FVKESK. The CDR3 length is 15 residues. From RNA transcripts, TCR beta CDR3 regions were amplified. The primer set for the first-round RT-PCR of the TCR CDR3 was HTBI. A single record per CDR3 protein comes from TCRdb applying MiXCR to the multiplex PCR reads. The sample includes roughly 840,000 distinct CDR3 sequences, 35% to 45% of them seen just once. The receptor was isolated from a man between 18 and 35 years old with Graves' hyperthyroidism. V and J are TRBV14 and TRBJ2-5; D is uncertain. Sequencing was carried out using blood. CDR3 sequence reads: CASSQIEVLGTGQYF. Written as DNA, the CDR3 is TGTGCCAGCAGCCAAATTGAGGTTTTGGGCACCGGACAGTACTTC.